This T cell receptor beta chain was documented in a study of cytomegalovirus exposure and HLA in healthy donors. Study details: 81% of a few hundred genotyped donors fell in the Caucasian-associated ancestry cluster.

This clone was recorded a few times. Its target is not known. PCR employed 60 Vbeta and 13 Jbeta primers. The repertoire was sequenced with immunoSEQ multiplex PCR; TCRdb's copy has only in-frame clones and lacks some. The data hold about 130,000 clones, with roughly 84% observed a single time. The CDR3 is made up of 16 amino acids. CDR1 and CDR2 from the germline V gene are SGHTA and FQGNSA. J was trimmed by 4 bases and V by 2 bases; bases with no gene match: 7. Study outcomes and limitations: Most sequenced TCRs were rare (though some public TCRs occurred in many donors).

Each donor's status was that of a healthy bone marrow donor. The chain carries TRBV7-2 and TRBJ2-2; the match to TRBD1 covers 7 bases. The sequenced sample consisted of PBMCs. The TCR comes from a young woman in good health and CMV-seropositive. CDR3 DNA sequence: TGTGCCAGCAGCTTAACCCCAGGGGGAAGCACCGGGGAGCTGTTTTTT. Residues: CASSLTPGGSTGELFF.